The rows below give T cell receptor beta chains drawn from one sample of a study of blood T cell repertoires in COVID-19. TCRdb's copy holds only in-frame clones and misses some; the assay was immunoSEQ multiplex PCR. This sample has around 100,000 clones, with approximately 80% found just once. Material for sequencing was peripheral blood. The receptors were sampled from a woman in her seventies with acute or convalescent COVID-19. The CDR3 runs from the conserved cysteine through the conserved F or W. D genes are given only for firm matches. Part of the rows lack a size; the others show once, few, many or a class for expanded clones.

v_gene	abundance	d_gene	j_gene	CDR3aa
TRBV15	.	.	TRBJ1-6	CATSRDLGESSYNSPLHF
TRBV7-3	.	.	TRBJ2-3	CASSLIAGFDPLETDTQYF
TRBV6-1	few	TRBD1	TRBJ2-3	CASSESDRGGTDTQYF
TRBV3-1/TRBV3-2	.	.	TRBJ1-4	CASSQASGAANEKLFF
TRBV6-5	once	.	TRBJ1-5	CASRFRERAQPQHF
TRBV2	.	.	TRBJ1-5	CASSRVQEMAQHF
TRBV7-9	few	TRBD2	TRBJ2-7	CASSFRTSGSYEQYF
TRBV6-5	many	.	TRBJ1-6	CASSYPRDPRASPLHF
TRBV9	once	.	TRBJ1-3	CASSSGGWVSGNTIYF
TRBV29-1	.	.	TRBJ1-4	CSVTPGIGEKLFF
TRBV2	.	TRBD1	TRBJ2-5	CASSPTGGRETQYF
TRBV3-1/TRBV3-2	few	.	TRBJ2-4	CASSPWGAGENIQYF
TRBV12-3/TRBV12-4	many	.	TRBJ2-5	CASSFGGEETQYF
TRBV6-5	once	TRBD1	TRBJ1-3	CASSYGQGSLGNTIYF
TRBV14	once	TRBD1	TRBJ1-6	CASSLQGIYNSPLHF
TRBV5-1	.	TRBD1	TRBJ2-3	CASGDAGQGAADTQYF
TRBV20-1	.	TRBD2	TRBJ2-2	CSASSGGGTGELFF
TRBV5-1	.	TRBD1	TRBJ2-7	CASSGGQGVDEQYF
TRBV12-3/TRBV12-4	.	.	TRBJ2-5	CASSRRETQYF
TRBV12-3/TRBV12-4	.	.	TRBJ1-2	CASSLSEARGYTF
TRBV28	.	TRBD1	TRBJ1-5	CASSLGGQFNQPQHF
TRBV18	.	.	TRBJ2-3	CASSPRVAGSTVQDTQYF
TRBV2	.	TRBD1	TRBJ2-2	CASSGTGVGHTGELFF
TRBV5-6	.	.	TRBJ1-6	CASSSPYNNSPLHF